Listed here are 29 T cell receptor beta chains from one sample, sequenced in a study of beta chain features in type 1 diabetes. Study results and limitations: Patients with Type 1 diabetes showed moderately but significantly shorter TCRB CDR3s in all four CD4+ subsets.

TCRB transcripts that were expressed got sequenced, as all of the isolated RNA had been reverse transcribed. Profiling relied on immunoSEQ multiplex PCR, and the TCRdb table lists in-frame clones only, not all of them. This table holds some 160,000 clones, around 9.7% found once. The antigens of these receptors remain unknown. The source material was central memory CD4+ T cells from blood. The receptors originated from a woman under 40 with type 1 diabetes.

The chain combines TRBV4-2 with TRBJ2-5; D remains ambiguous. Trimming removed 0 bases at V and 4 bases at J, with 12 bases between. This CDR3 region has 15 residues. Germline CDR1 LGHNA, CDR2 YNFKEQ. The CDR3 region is CASSQDYRSTETQYF. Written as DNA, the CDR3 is TGTGCCAGCAGCCAAGATTACAGAAGTACAGAGACCCAGTACTTC.

CDR3 nucleotide sequence: TGTGCCAGCAACCCGAGCTCTGGAAACACCATATATTTT. Residues: CASNPSSGNTIYF. J is TRBJ1-3 and V is TRBV9; D uncertain. The V end lost 6 bases, the J end lost 0 bases, and 7 bases lay between the germline ends. This CDR3 has 13 amino acids. CDR1 is SGDLS and CDR2 is YYNGEE in the germline V gene.

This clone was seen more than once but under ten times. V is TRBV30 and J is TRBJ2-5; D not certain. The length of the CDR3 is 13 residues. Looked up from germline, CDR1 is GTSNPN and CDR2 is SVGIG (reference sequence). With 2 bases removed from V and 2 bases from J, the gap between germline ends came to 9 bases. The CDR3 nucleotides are TGTGCCTGGAGTCGGTCCGGGCAAGAGACCCAGTACTTC. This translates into CAWSRSGQETQYF.

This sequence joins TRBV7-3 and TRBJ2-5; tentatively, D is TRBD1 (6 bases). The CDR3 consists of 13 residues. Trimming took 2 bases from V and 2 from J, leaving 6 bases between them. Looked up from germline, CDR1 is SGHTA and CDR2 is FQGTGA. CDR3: CASSLGTQETQYF. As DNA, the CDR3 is TGTGCCAGCAGCTTAGGGACACAAGAGACCCAGTACTTC. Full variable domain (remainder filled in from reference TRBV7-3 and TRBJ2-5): GAGVSQTPSNKVTEKGKYVELRCDPISGHTALYWYRQSLGQGPEFLIYFQGTGAADDSGLPNDRFFAVRPEGSVSTLKIQRTERGDSAVYLCASSLGTQETQYFGPGTRLLVL.

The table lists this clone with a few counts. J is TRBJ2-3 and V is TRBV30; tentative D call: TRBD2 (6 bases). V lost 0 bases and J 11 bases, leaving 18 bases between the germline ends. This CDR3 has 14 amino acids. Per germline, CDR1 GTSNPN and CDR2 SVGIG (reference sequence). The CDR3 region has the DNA TGTGCCTGGAGTGTACGATACGGCGGGATGGGGCAGTATTTT. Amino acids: CAWSVRYGGMGQYF.

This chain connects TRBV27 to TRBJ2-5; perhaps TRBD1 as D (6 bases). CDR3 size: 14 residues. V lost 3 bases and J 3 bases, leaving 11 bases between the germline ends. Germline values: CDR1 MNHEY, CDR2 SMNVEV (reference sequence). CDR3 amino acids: CASSLFRGEETQYF. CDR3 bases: TGTGCCAGCAGTTTGTTCAGGGGCGAAGAGACCCAGTACTTC.

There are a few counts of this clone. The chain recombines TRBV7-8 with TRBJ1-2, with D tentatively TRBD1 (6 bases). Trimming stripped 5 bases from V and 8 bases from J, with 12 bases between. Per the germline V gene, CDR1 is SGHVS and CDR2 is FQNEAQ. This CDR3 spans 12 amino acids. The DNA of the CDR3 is TGTGCCAGCAGCCACGTACAGGGCGGCTACACCTTC. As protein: CASSHVQGGYTF.

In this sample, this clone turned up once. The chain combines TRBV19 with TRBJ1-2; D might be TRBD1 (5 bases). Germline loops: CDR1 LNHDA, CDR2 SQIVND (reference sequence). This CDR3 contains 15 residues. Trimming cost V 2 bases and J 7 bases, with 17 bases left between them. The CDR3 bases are TGTGCCAGTAGTATACAAGGGGTCGTACTGGGTGGCTACACCTTC. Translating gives CASSIQGVVLGGYTF.

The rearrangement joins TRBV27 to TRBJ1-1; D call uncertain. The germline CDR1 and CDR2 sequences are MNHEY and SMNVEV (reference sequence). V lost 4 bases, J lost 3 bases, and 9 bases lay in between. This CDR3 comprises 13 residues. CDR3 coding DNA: TGTGCCAGCAGTTCCCCGGGGTACACTGAAGCTTTCTTT. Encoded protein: CASSSPGYTEAFF.

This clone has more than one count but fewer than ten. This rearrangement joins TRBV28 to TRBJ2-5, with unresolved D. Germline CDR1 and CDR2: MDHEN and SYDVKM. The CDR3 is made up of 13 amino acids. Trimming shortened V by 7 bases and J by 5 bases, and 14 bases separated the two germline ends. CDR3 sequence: CASTSLSSETQYF. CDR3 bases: TGTGCCAGCACCTCTTTGTCTTCGGAGACCCAGTACTTC.

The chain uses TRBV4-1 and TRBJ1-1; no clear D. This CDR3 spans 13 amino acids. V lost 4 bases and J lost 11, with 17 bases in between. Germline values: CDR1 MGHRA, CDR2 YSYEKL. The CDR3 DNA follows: TGCGCCAGCAGCCTGCTTGTAGGGCGGGAGGCTTTCTTT. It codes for CASSLLVGREAFF.

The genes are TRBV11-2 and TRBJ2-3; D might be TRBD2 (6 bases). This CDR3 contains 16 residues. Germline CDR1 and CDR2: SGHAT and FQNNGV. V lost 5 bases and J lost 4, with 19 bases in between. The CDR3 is CASSRNSGGNSDTQYF. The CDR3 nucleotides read TGTGCCAGCAGCCGTAATTCCGGCGGGAACTCAGATACGCAGTATTTT.

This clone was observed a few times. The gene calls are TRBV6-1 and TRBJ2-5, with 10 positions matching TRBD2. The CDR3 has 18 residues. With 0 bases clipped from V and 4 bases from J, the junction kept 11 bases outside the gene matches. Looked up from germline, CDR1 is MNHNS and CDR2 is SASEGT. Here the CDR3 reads CASSEASLAGVFGETQYF. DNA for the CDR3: TGTGCCAGCAGTGAAGCAAGCCTAGCGGGAGTGTTCGGAGAGACCCAGTACTTC.

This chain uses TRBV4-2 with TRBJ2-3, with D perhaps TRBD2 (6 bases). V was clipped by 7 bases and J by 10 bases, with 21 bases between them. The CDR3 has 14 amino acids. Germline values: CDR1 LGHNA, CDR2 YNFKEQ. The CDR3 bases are TGTGCCAGCAACCAGTCCTACGGGGGTGATCCGCAGTATTTT. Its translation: CASNQSYGGDPQYF.

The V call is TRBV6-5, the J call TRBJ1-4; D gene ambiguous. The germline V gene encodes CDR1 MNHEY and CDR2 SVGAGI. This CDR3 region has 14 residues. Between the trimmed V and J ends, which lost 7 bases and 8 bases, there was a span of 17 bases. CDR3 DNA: TGTGCCAGCAAGGCCCCGGGGAGTCGGGAAAAACTGTTTTTT. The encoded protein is CASKAPGSREKLFF.

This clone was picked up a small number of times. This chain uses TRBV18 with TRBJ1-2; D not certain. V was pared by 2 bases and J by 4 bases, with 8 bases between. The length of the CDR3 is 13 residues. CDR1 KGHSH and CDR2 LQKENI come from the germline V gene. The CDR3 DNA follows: TGTGCCAGCTCACCATGGGCGGGCTATGGCTACACCTTC. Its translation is CASSPWAGYGYTF. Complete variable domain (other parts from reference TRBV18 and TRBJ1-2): NAGVMQNPRHLVRRRGQEARLRCSPMKGHSHVYWYRQLPEEGLKFMVYLQKENIIDESGMPKERFSAEFPKEGPSILRIQQVVRGDSAAYFCASSPWAGYGYTFGSGTRLTVV.

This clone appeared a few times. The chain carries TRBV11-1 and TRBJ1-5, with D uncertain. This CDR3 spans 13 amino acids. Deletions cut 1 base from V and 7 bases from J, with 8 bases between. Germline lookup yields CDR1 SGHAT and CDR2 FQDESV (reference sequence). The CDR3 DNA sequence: TGTGCCAGCAGCTTAGGAGTGCGGCAGCCCCAGCATTTT. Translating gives CASSLGVRQPQHF.

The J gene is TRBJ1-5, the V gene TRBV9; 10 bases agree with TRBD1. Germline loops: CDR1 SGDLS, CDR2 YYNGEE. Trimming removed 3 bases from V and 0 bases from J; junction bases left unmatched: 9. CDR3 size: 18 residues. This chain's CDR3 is CASSDRDRGNPSNQPQHF. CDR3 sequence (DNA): TGTGCCAGCAGCGACCGGGACAGGGGTAACCCTAGCAATCAGCCCCAGCATTTT. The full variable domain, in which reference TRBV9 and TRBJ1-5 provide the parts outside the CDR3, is DSGVTQTPKHLITATGQRVTLRCSPRSGDLSVYWYQQSLDQGLQFLIQYYNGEERAKGNILERFSAQQFPDLHSELNLSSLELGDSALYFCASSDRDRGNPSNQPQHFGDGTRLSIL.

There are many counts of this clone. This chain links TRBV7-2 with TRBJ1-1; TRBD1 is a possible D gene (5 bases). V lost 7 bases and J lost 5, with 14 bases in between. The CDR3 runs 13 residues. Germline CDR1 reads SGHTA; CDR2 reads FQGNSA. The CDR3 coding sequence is TGTGCCAGCACCATGGGGGGACGTACTGAAGCTTTCTTT. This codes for CASTMGGRTEAFF.

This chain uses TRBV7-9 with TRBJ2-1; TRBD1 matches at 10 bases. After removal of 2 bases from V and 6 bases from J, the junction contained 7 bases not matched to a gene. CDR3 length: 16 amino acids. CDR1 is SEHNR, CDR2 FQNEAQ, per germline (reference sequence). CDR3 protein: CASSLLRTGGINEQFF. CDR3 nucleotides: TGTGCCAGCAGCTTACTCCGGACAGGGGGTATCAATGAGCAGTTCTTC.

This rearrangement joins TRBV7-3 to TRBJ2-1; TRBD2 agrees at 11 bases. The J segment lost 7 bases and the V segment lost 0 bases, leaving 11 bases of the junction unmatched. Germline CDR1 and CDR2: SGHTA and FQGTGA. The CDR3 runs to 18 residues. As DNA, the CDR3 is TGTGCCAGCAGCTTAACTAGCGGGAGGGCCTTCCCGCAGAATGAGCAGTTCTTC. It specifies CASSLTSGRAFPQNEQFF. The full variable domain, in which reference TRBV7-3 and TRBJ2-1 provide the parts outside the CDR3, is GAGVSQTPSNKVTEKGKYVELRCDPISGHTALYWYRQSLGQGPEFLIYFQGTGAADDSGLPNDRFFAVRPEGSVSTLKIQRTERGDSAVYLCASSLTSGRAFPQNEQFFGPGTRLTVL.

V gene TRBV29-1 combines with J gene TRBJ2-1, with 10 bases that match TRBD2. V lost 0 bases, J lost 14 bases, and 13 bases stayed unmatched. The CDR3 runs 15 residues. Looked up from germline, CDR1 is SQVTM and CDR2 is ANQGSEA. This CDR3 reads CSVEERAGGPSVEFF. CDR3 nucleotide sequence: TGCAGCGTTGAAGAAAGAGCGGGAGGGCCCTCAGTGGAGTTCTTC.

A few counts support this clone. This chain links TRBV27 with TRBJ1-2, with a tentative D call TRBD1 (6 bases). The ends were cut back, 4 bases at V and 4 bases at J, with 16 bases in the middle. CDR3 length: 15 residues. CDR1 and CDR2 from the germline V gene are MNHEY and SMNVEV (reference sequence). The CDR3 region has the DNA TGTGCCAGCAGTTCCCGGCAGGGGTATAGCTATGGCTACACCTTC. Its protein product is CASSSRQGYSYGYTF.

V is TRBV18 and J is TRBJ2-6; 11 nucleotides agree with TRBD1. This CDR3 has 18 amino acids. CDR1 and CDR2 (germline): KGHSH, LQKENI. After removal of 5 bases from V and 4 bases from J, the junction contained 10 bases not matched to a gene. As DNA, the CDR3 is TGTGCCAGCTCATCCCAAGGACAGGGGGCAGCAGGGGCCAACGTCCTGACTTTC. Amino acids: CASSSQGQGAAGANVLTF.

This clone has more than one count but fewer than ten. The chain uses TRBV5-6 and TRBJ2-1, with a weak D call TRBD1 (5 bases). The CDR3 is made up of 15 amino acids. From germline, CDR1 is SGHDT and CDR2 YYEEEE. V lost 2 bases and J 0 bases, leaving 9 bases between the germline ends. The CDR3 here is CASSLGASSYNEQFF. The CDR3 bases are TGTGCCAGCAGCTTAGGGGCTAGCTCCTACAATGAGCAGTTCTTC.

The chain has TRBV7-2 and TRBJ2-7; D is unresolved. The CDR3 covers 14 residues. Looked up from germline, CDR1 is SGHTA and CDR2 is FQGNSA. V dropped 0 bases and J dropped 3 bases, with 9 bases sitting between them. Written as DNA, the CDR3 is TGTGCCAGCAGCTTAGCGCGCACTGGCTACGAGCAGTACTTC. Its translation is CASSLARTGYEQYF. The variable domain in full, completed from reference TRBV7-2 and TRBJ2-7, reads GAGVSQSPSNKVTEKGKDVELRCDPISGHTALYWYRQSLGQGLEFLIYFQGNSAPDKSGLPSDRFSAERTGGSVSTLTIQRTQQEDSAVYLCASSLARTGYEQYFGPGTRLTVT.

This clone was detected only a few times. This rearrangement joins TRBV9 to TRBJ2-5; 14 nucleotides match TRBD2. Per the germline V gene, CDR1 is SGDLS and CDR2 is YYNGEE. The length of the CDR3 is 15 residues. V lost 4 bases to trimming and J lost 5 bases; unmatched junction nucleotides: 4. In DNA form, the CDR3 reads TGTGCCAGCAGCCTACGACTAGCGGGAGGGGAGACCCAGTACTTC. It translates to CASSLRLAGGETQYF.

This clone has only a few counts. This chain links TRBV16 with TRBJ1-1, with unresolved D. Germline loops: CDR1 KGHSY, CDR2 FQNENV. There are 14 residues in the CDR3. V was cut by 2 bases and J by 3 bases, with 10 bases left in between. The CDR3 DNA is TGTGCCAGCAGCCAACCCCTCCTAGACACTGAAGCTTTCTTT. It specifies CASSQPLLDTEAFF.

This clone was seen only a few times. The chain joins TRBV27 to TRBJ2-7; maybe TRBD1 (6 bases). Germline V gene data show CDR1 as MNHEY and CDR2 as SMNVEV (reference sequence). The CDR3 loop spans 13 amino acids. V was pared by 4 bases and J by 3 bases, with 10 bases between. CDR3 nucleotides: TGTGCCAGCAGTTCCCTGGACAGCTACGAGCAGTACTTC. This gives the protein CASSSLDSYEQYF.